A selection of T cell receptor beta chains follows, all from one sample in a study of T cell clones after liver transplantation. Sequencing was performed with immunoSEQ multiplex PCR; in TCRdb, only in-frame clones are kept and a portion is missing. The sample holds 70,000 to 85,000 clones, roughly 80% seen once. The sequenced sample was CD4+ T cells from blood, obtained before liver transplant. These TCRs come from a human donor who received a liver transplant. The CDR3 runs from the conserved cysteine through the conserved F or W. D genes are given only for firm matches. Only some rows state a clone size, as once, few, many or a class for expanded clones.

v_gene: TRBV28
d_gene: TRBD1
j_gene: TRBJ1-2
abundance: few
CDR3nt: TGTGCCAGCAGTTTACAGGGGGCTAACTATGGCTACACCTTC
CDR3aa: CASSLQGANYGYTF

v_gene: TRBV7-3
d_gene: -
j_gene: TRBJ2-2
abundance: -
CDR3nt: TGTGCCAGCAGCCCCCTGACCGCCCCCGGGGAGCTGTTTTTT
CDR3aa: CASSPLTAPGELFF

v_gene: TRBV4-3
d_gene: -
j_gene: TRBJ2-2
abundance: -
CDR3nt: TGCGCCAGCAGCCAATTATCCGCCGGGGAGCTGTTTTTT
CDR3aa: CASSQLSAGELFF

v_gene: TRBV28
d_gene: -
j_gene: TRBJ1-5
abundance: -
CDR3nt: TGTGCCAGCAGTTTCTATAATCAGCCCCAGCATTTT
CDR3aa: CASSFYNQPQHF

v_gene: TRBV5-6
d_gene: TRBD1
j_gene: TRBJ1-4
abundance: -
CDR3nt: TGTGCCAGCAGACGGACAGGGGTGGGTGAAAAACTGTTTTTT
CDR3aa: CASRRTGVGEKLFF

v_gene: TRBV9
d_gene: -
j_gene: TRBJ1-1
abundance: -
CDR3nt: TGTGCCAGCAGCACCCAGACAGCAAACACTGAAGCTTTCTTT
CDR3aa: CASSTQTANTEAFF

v_gene: TRBV28
d_gene: TRBD1
j_gene: TRBJ1-2
abundance: -
CDR3nt: TGTGCCAGCAGTGATAGGGGGACAGGGATGTATGGCTACACCTTC
CDR3aa: CASSDRGTGMYGYTF

v_gene: TRBV7-7
d_gene: -
j_gene: TRBJ2-3
abundance: -
CDR3nt: TGTGCCAGCAGCTTAGCGGGAGCGAGCACAGATACGCAGTATTTT
CDR3aa: CASSLAGASTDTQYF

v_gene: TRBV6-6
d_gene: -
j_gene: TRBJ1-5
abundance: -
CDR3nt: TGTGCCAGCAGTTACTCGGGGCCCAATCAGCCCCAGCATTTT
CDR3aa: CASSYSGPNQPQHF

v_gene: TRBV4-3
d_gene: -
j_gene: TRBJ1-3
abundance: -
CDR3nt: TGCGCCAGCAGCCAAGGAACCCCAGGTGGAAACACCATATATTTT
CDR3aa: CASSQGTPGGNTIYF

v_gene: TRBV30
d_gene: -
j_gene: TRBJ2-2
abundance: -
CDR3nt: TGTGCCTGGGACCGATCAGGGGGGGTAGGGGAGCTGTTTTTT
CDR3aa: CAWDRSGGVGELFF

v_gene: TRBV11-2
d_gene: -
j_gene: TRBJ1-5
abundance: -
CDR3nt: TGTGCCAGCAGCTTAGAAACCAGGGGTAGCAATCAGCCCCAGCATTTT
CDR3aa: CASSLETRGSNQPQHF

v_gene: TRBV30
d_gene: TRBD1
j_gene: TRBJ1-4
abundance: -
CDR3nt: TGTGCCTGGAGGGAAGGATCCGGGACAGGTATGTTCCGGGTCTCTGTACTGTTTTTT
CDR3aa: CAWREGSGTGMFRVSVLFF

v_gene: TRBV2
d_gene: -
j_gene: TRBJ1-1
abundance: -
CDR3nt: TGTGCCAGCAGTGAAGTCGGGGGCGCAAACGGTGAAGCTTTCTTT
CDR3aa: CASSEVGGANGEAFF

v_gene: TRBV28
d_gene: -
j_gene: TRBJ1-2
abundance: -
CDR3nt: TGTGCCAGCAGTTTTCAGGGCAAGAACTATGGCTACACCTTC
CDR3aa: CASSFQGKNYGYTF

v_gene: TRBV28
d_gene: -
j_gene: TRBJ1-1
abundance: -
CDR3nt: TGTGCCAGCATCCTAGGGGTTCAAGGGGCCATGATGCGAAACACTGAAGCTTTCTTT
CDR3aa: CASILGVQGAMMRNTEAFF

v_gene: TRBV5-1
d_gene: -
j_gene: TRBJ1-2
abundance: -
CDR3nt: TGCGCCAGCAGTTACGACAGAGCTAACTATGGCTACACCTTC
CDR3aa: CASSYDRANYGYTF

v_gene: TRBV7-2
d_gene: TRBD1
j_gene: TRBJ2-2
abundance: -
CDR3nt: TGTGCCAGCAGCTTAGACAGGGGGCCCGGGGAGCTGTTTTTT
CDR3aa: CASSLDRGPGELFF

v_gene: TRBV20-1
d_gene: -
j_gene: TRBJ2-7
abundance: -
CDR3nt: TGCAGTCCCAGCAGCGGCTACGAGCAGTACTTC
CDR3aa: CSPSSGYEQYF

v_gene: TRBV2
d_gene: -
j_gene: TRBJ2-7
abundance: medium-sized
CDR3nt: TGTGCCAGCAGTGGGCAGGGATTCGAGCAGTACTTC
CDR3aa: CASSGQGFEQYF

v_gene: TRBV7-8
d_gene: TRBD2
j_gene: TRBJ2-7
abundance: -
CDR3nt: TGTGCCAGCAGCTTTCGGACTAGCGGGAGGACCTACGAGCAGTACTTC
CDR3aa: CASSFRTSGRTYEQYF

v_gene: TRBV19
d_gene: -
j_gene: TRBJ1-5
abundance: -
CDR3nt: TGTGCCAGTAGTATAGGGGGCAGGGGTGTACAGCCCCAGCATTTT
CDR3aa: CASSIGGRGVQPQHF

v_gene: TRBV28
d_gene: -
j_gene: TRBJ1-5
abundance: medium-sized
CDR3nt: TGTGCCAGCAGTTTGGCGGCAGGGGGCAATCAGCCCCAGCATTTT
CDR3aa: CASSLAAGGNQPQHF

v_gene: TRBV27
d_gene: TRBD1
j_gene: TRBJ1-2
abundance: -
CDR3nt: TGTGCCAGCAGTGATGACAGGGGGCGCGGCTATGGCTACACCTTC
CDR3aa: CASSDDRGRGYGYTF

v_gene: TRBV4-3
d_gene: TRBD2
j_gene: TRBJ2-7
abundance: -
CDR3nt: TGCGCCAGCAGTCCCGGGACTAGCGGGAGGTGGGGGTCCTACGAGCAGTACTTC
CDR3aa: CASSPGTSGRWGSYEQYF

v_gene: TRBV2
d_gene: -
j_gene: TRBJ2-1
abundance: -
CDR3nt: TGTGCCAGCAGTGATTCTTGGCGGGCACACAATGAGCAGTTCTTC
CDR3aa: CASSDSWRAHNEQFF

v_gene: TRBV7-9
d_gene: -
j_gene: TRBJ2-7
abundance: -
CDR3nt: TGTGCCAGCAGCCGTACTCCGGGACATCAACTGAGACCCTACGAGCAGTACTTC
CDR3aa: CASSRTPGHQLRPYEQYF

v_gene: TRBV14
d_gene: TRBD1
j_gene: TRBJ2-7
abundance: -
CDR3nt: TGTGCCAGCAGCCGGGTGGACAGGCTCTCCTACGAGCAGTACTTC
CDR3aa: CASSRVDRLSYEQYF

v_gene: TRBV5-1
d_gene: -
j_gene: TRBJ1-4
abundance: -
CDR3nt: TGCGCCAGCAGCACCGGGGGGGTGGACGCTGAAAAACTGTTTTTT
CDR3aa: CASSTGGVDAEKLFF

v_gene: TRBV5-1
d_gene: TRBD2
j_gene: TRBJ2-2
abundance: -
CDR3nt: TGCGCCAGCAGCCCTAGGGACTATTCCGGGGAGCTGTTTTTT
CDR3aa: CASSPRDYSGELFF

v_gene: TRBV5-4
d_gene: -
j_gene: TRBJ1-2
abundance: -
CDR3nt: TGTGCCAGCAGCTTTGGGGGAGAATTCTATGGCTACACCTTC
CDR3aa: CASSFGGEFYGYTF

v_gene: TRBV19
d_gene: -
j_gene: TRBJ2-2
abundance: -
CDR3nt: TGTGCCAGTAGTATCCGGTTGGGACGGTCGAACACCGGGGAGCTGTTTTTT
CDR3aa: CASSIRLGRSNTGELFF

v_gene: TRBV28
d_gene: TRBD1
j_gene: TRBJ1-5
abundance: -
CDR3nt: TGTGCCAGCACGGGGGGACAGGGGATTCAGCCCCAGCATTTT
CDR3aa: CASTGGQGIQPQHF

v_gene: TRBV4-1
d_gene: TRBD2
j_gene: TRBJ2-1
abundance: -
CDR3nt: TGCGCCAGCAGCCAAGATTTATTCGGACTAGGTCGGGGCGAGCAGTTCTTC
CDR3aa: CASSQDLFGLGRGEQFF

v_gene: TRBV7-8
d_gene: -
j_gene: TRBJ1-2
abundance: -
CDR3nt: TGTGCCAGCGCCCAAGGGGCCCGAGTGAACTATGGCTACACCTTC
CDR3aa: CASAQGARVNYGYTF

v_gene: TRBV5-8
d_gene: TRBD2
j_gene: TRBJ2-1
abundance: -
CDR3nt: TGTGCCAGCAGCCCAACCGGGACTAGCGGGAGGGGGAATGAGCAGTTCTTC
CDR3aa: CASSPTGTSGRGNEQFF

v_gene: TRBV7-2
d_gene: -
j_gene: TRBJ2-1
abundance: -
CDR3nt: TGTGCCAGCAGCTTATTGGTAGCGGCCCGGGGTGAGCAGTTCTTC
CDR3aa: CASSLLVAARGEQFF

v_gene: TRBV4-3
d_gene: -
j_gene: TRBJ2-2
abundance: -
CDR3nt: TGCGCCAGCAGCCAAGATACAGGGCCGAACACCGGGGAGCTGTTTTTT
CDR3aa: CASSQDTGPNTGELFF

v_gene: TRBV12-5
d_gene: -
j_gene: TRBJ2-1
abundance: -
CDR3nt: TGTGCTAGTGGTTTGGTCGACAATGAGCAGTTCTTC
CDR3aa: CASGLVDNEQFF

v_gene: TRBV19
d_gene: TRBD2
j_gene: TRBJ2-1
abundance: -
CDR3nt: TGTGCCAGTAGTGAATACAGACTAGCGGATATATACAATGAGCAGTTCTTC
CDR3aa: CASSEYRLADIYNEQFF

v_gene: TRBV5-1
d_gene: TRBD1
j_gene: TRBJ2-7
abundance: -
CDR3nt: TGCGCCAGCAGCTTGGTGACAGGGGGAGGTTCCTACGAGCAGTACTTC
CDR3aa: CASSLVTGGGSYEQYF

v_gene: TRBV5-1
d_gene: -
j_gene: TRBJ2-1
abundance: -
CDR3nt: TGCGCCAGCAGCGCGGCGGGGAGCCACGGGGGTTTACCGTTCTTC
CDR3aa: CASSAAGSHGGLPFF

v_gene: TRBV5-8
d_gene: -
j_gene: TRBJ2-1
abundance: -
CDR3nt: TGTGCCAGCAGCTTGGGGTCCATAGCGTCGAGCTCCTACAATGAGCAGTTCTTC
CDR3aa: CASSLGSIASSSYNEQFF